This TCR beta chain was sequenced in a study of blood T cell repertoires in COVID-19. The data were produced by immunoSEQ multiplex PCR, yet TCRdb's version contains in-frame clones alone and is incomplete. The sample carries some 100,000 clones, around 88% recorded once. This CDR3 spans 14 amino acids. V lost 10 bases to trimming and J lost 1 base, with 16 bases between them. Per the germline V gene, CDR1 is MDHEN and CDR2 is SYDVKM. V is TRBV28 and J is TRBJ1-1; D call uncertain. Sample: peripheral blood. This receptor was identified in a man aged 50 or older with COVID-19, enrolled during active disease. The CDR3 spells CATTTGSANTEAFF. CDR3 coding DNA: TGTGCCACTACGACGGGGTCAGCGAACACTGAAGCTTTCTTT.